This T cell receptor beta chain was recorded in a study of blood T cell repertoires in COVID-19. Whole-study context: Italy, Spain and the United States were the sources of the convalescent and acute COVID-19 samples.

TCRdb's copy holds only in-frame clones and misses some; the assay was immunoSEQ multiplex PCR. Here the sample spans under 250,000 clones, 65% to 90% being singletons. CDR1 is SGHNT, CDR2 YYREEE, per germline (reference sequence). Trimming at V came to 0 bases and at J to 6 bases, leaving 11 bases not matched to a gene. The CDR3 consists of 16 residues. The receptor was derived from a human donor in a cohort sampled during active COVID-19. Sequenced input: peripheral blood. This chain uses TRBV5-4 with TRBJ2-5, with 7 bases that match TRBD2. The CDR3 loop reads CASSLAGGSRVQTQYF. The CDR3 bases are TGTGCCAGCAGCTTGGCTGGCGGGAGTCGGGTACAGACCCAGTACTTC.